This record looks at one TCR beta chain sequence and its context. This sample is part of a study of technical replicates of blood from several donors. Method: immunoSEQ multiplex PCR; TCRdb's copy keeps in-frame clones and lacks some. Of fewer than 100,000 clones listed, 97% are singletons. Sequenced sample: T cells isolated from PBMCs. The TCR originated in a human donor in good health.

In DNA, the CDR3 is TGTGCCACAGGGGCTAGCGGGGGCCCCCAAGAGACCCAGTACTTC. This encodes CATGASGGPQETQYF. The V call is TRBV10-3, the J call TRBJ2-5, with 10 bases that match TRBD2. This CDR3 has 15 amino acids. The germline CDR1 and CDR2 sequences are ENHRY and SYGVKD. Unmatched junction bases numbered 9, after V lost 10 bases and J lost 1 base.